This passage covers 29 T cell receptor beta chains from one sample sequenced in a study of type 1 regulatory T cells (dated by TCRdb to the early 2020s). Sequenced on an Illumina MiSeq. The public sequencing data were trimmed at Q25 with fastp and processed into clonotypes with MiXCR by TCRdb, which kept only in-frame beta chains. Every CDR3 protein is listed once, alongside the most common genes and DNA of its rows. In all, the sample holds 15,000 to 20,000 distinct CDR3 sequences, and 10% of those were seen once. Under 3.5% of the sample goes to the ten largest clones. Sequenced: CD4+ T cells, either the whole sample or a sorted fraction (not recorded which). The receptors derive from a human donor in good health.

This clonotype has a handful of counts. The gene calls are TRBV29-1 and TRBJ2-5; either TRBD1 or TRBD2 may supply D (5 bases each). CDR1 is SQVTM, CDR2 ANQGSEA, per germline. Trimming took 4 bases from V and 4 from J, leaving 10 bases between them. There are 12 residues in the CDR3. The CDR3 spells CSVGWGTETQYF. In nucleotides, the CDR3 is TGCAGCGTTGGTTGGGGGACAGAGACCCAGTACTTC. The full variable domain, in which reference TRBV29-1 and TRBJ2-5 provide the parts outside the CDR3, is SAVISQKPSRDICQRGTSLTIQCQVDSQVTMMFWYRQQPGQSLTLIATANQGSEATYESGFVIDKFPISRPNLTFSTLTVSNMSPEDSSIYLCSVGWGTETQYFGPGTRLLVL.

This clonotype is deemed medium-sized (0.01 to 0.1%). V is TRBV7-9 and J is TRBJ2-5; D remains unclear. The ends were cut back, 1 base at V and 5 bases at J, with 14 bases in the middle. The V gene's germline CDR1 is SEHNR and CDR2 FQNEAQ (reference sequence). This CDR3 has 15 residues. The CDR3 DNA reads TGTGCCAGCAGCTTAGTAATGGGTGGGATCGAGACCCAGTACTTC. Translation gives CASSLVMGGIETQYF. Supplemented by reference TRBV7-9 and TRBJ2-5, the full variable domain reads DTGVSQNPRHKITKRGQNVTFRCDPISEHNRLYWYRQTLGQGPEFLTYFQNEAQLEKSRLLSDRFSAERPKGSFSTLEIQRTEQGDSAMYLCASSLVMGGIETQYFGPGTRLLVL.

This clonotype was counted only a few times. The chain links TRBV24-1 to TRBJ2-1; 14 nucleotides agree with TRBD2. The CDR3 totals 17 residues. The J segment lost 4 bases and the V segment lost 4 bases, leaving 5 bases of the junction unmatched. Germline lookup yields CDR1 KGHDR and CDR2 SFDVKD. CDR3 sequence reads: CATSDPGTSGSYNEQFF. In DNA form, the CDR3 reads TGTGCCACCAGTGACCCCGGGACTAGCGGGAGTTACAATGAGCAGTTCTTC.

With regard to this clonotype: It may be a read error: a sequence one base away is much more abundant. The chain recombines TRBV2 with TRBJ1-2, with a weak D call TRBD1 (5 bases). The CDR3 spans 12 residues. Germline lookup yields CDR1 SNHLY and CDR2 FYNNEI. CDR3 region: CASLQEAYGYAF. The CDR3, as DNA: TGTGCCAGCTTACAGGAGGCCTATGGCTACGCCTTC.

This clonotype was observed once. A much larger clonotype is one base distant, so this may be a read error. V is TRBV5-1 and J is TRBJ2-1; 7 bases match TRBD2. Germline V gene sequence: CDR1 SGHRS, CDR2 YFSETQ. V was pared by 7 bases and J by 7 bases, with 20 bases of the junction left unmatched. The CDR3 contains 17 residues. CDR3 amino acids: CASSICLAGEICNEQFF. CDR3 nucleotide sequence: TGCGCCAGCTCGATCTGCCTGGCGGGAGAGATTTGTAATGAGCAGTTCTTC. Together with reference TRBV5-1 and TRBJ2-1, the CDR3 gives the full variable domain: KAGVTQTPRYLIKTRGQQVTLSCSPISGHRSVSWYQQTPGQGLQFLFEYFSETQRNKGNFPGRFSGRQFSNSRSEMNVSTLELGDSALYLCASSICLAGEICNEQFFGPGTRLTVL.

This clonotype was recorded a few times. V usage is TRBV6-5 and J usage is TRBJ1-5, with TRBD1 as a possible D gene (6 bases). Germline loops: CDR1 MNHEY, CDR2 SVGAGI. Trimming shortened V by 7 bases and J by 5 bases, and 12 bases separated the two germline ends. CDR3 length equals 13 residues. As DNA, the CDR3 is TGTGCCAGCACCACAGGGTATGATCAGCCCCAGCATTTT. Amino acid sequence: CASTTGYDQPQHF.

This clonotype has more than one count but fewer than ten. V is TRBV12-3 or TRBV12-4 and J is TRBJ2-2; 8 bases are shared with TRBD2. V trimming: 6 bases; J trimming: 6 bases; junction bases outside the gene matches: 9. The CDR3 is made up of 15 amino acids. The CDR3 loop reads CASSLEVAGPGELFF. CDR3 DNA: TGTGCCAGCAGCCTTGAGGTAGCGGGACCCGGGGAGCTGTTTTTT.

This clonotype was counted many times. V is TRBV20-1 and J is TRBJ1-1; 7 bases fit TRBD1. This CDR3 has 14 amino acids. Germline V CDR1 and CDR2: DFQATT, SNEGSKA (reference sequence). Trimming cost V 2 bases and J 4 bases; bases outside gene matches: 7. CDR3 sequence (DNA): TGCAGTGCTAGAAAAGAGGGGGCGACCACTGAAGCTTTCTTT. Protein: CSARKEGATTEAFF.

Many counts were recorded for this clonotype. The chain is built from TRBV28 and TRBJ2-1; D is possibly TRBD2 (6 bases). Germline loops: CDR1 MDHEN, CDR2 SYDVKM. CDR3 length: 16 amino acids. V lost 3 bases and J 4 bases, leaving 16 bases between the germline ends. For the CDR3, the DNA is TGTGCCAGCAGTTTGGTTAGCGGCACCTCATACAATGAGCAGTTCTTC. Its protein product is CASSLVSGTSYNEQFF.

This clonotype came up many times. The CDR3 here is CAISESDGQETQYF. CDR3 DNA: TGTGCCATCAGTGAGTCGGACGGACAAGAGACCCAGTACTTC. The genes are TRBV10-3 and TRBJ2-5; no clear D. This CDR3 comprises 14 residues. The germline V gene has CDR1 ENHRY and CDR2 SYGVKD. Trimming cost V 0 bases and J 2 bases, with 7 bases left between them.

This clonotype was recorded at least ten times. V usage is TRBV7-2 and J usage is TRBJ1-1; D unresolved. CDR3 length: 14 amino acids. Trimming took off 3 bases at V and 4 bases at J, with 12 bases between the two ends. Germline CDR1 is SGHTA and CDR2 is FQGNSA. The CDR3: CASSLREMGTEAFF. The CDR3 DNA is TGTGCCAGCAGCTTGCGGGAGATGGGCACTGAAGCTTTCTTT.

The rearrangement joins TRBV3-1 to TRBJ1-4, with D possibly being TRBD1 (5 bases). The CDR3 loop spans 15 amino acids. Between the trimmed V and J ends, which lost 4 bases and 8 bases, there was a span of 17 bases. Looked up from germline, CDR1 is LGHDT and CDR2 is YNNKEL (reference sequence). The CDR3 sequence: CASSLSMGGTEKLFF. CDR3 coding DNA: TGTGCCAGCAGCCTCTCCATGGGGGGGACGGAAAAACTGTTTTTT.

In this sample, this clonotype turned up once. With a much larger clone just one base away, this may be a read error. The chain employs TRBV20-1 and TRBJ2-4; unclear D gene. From germline, CDR1 is DFQATT and CDR2 SNEGSKA (reference sequence). This CDR3 is 12 amino acids long. For the CDR3, the DNA is TGCAATGCCCGAGCAGGACAAAACATTCAGTACTTC. It is translated as CNARAGQNIQYF.

This clonotype was seen more than once but under ten times. J is TRBJ2-5 and V is TRBV5-1, with 8 bases that match TRBD2. CDR1 is SGHRS, CDR2 YFSETQ, per germline. With 5 bases clipped from V and 5 bases from J, the junction kept 8 bases outside the gene matches. This CDR3 has 14 residues. The CDR3 protein is CASSRTSPWETQYF. CDR3 nucleotide sequence: TGCGCCAGCAGTAGGACTAGCCCTTGGGAGACCCAGTACTTC.

The chain uses TRBV19 and TRBJ2-3, with D unclear. The V and J ends lost 0 bases and 5 bases respectively, with 0 bases between them. From germline, CDR1 is LNHDA and CDR2 SQIVND (reference sequence). This CDR3 has 11 residues. In DNA form, the CDR3 reads TGTGCCAGTAGTATAGAAGATACGCAGTATTTT. This sequence encodes CASSIEDTQYF.

This clonotype was seen more than once but under ten times. The chain is built from TRBV27 and TRBJ2-7, with 12 bases matching TRBD2. The CDR3 spans 14 residues. Trimming took 4 bases from V and 7 from J; bases not matched to a gene: 5. CDR1 MNHEY and CDR2 SMNVEV come from the germline V gene (reference sequence). The CDR3 sequence: CASSSSGRAREQYF. DNA for the CDR3: TGTGCCAGCAGTTCTAGCGGGAGGGCCCGGGAGCAGTACTTC.

This clonotype was picked up many times. The gene calls are TRBV7-3 and TRBJ2-1, with no clear D. CDR1 is SGHTA and CDR2 is FQGTGA in the germline V gene. The length of the CDR3 is 13 residues. With 6 bases removed from V and 8 bases from J, the gap between germline ends came to 14 bases. The CDR3 loop reads CASSSGWGDEQFF. The CDR3 DNA follows: TGTGCCAGCAGTAGTGGTTGGGGTGATGAGCAGTTCTTC.

Many counts were recorded for this clonotype. The chain recombines TRBV5-1 with TRBJ2-4; TRBD2 matches 9 bases. CDR1 and CDR2 (germline): SGHRS, YFSETQ. Trimming took 0 bases from V and 7 from J; bases not matched to a gene: 8. The CDR3 is 16 amino acids. CDR3 DNA: TGCGCCAGCAGCTTGGCGGTAGCGGGAGAGCGGAACATTCAGTACTTC. Its protein product is CASSLAVAGERNIQYF.

The gene calls are TRBV5-5 and TRBJ2-1; 11 nucleotides line up with TRBD1. V dropped 2 bases and J dropped 6; count of bases not matched to a gene: 4. This CDR3 is built from 15 residues. CDR1 and CDR2 (germline): SGHKS, YYEKEE (reference sequence). This CDR3 reads CASSFRDRGSNEQFF. The CDR3 nucleotides read TGTGCCAGCAGCTTCCGGGACAGGGGGTCCAATGAGCAGTTCTTC.

About this clonotype itself: A much larger clone lies a single base off, so this may be a read error. The gene calls are TRBV29-1 and TRBJ2-3, with 7 bases that match TRBD1. This CDR3 contains 14 residues. CDR1 is SQVTM and CDR2 is ANQGSEA in the germline V gene. The CDR3 here is CSVEGQPGTDTRYF. As DNA, the CDR3 is TGCAGCGTTGAGGGACAGCCGGGCACAGATACGCGGTATTTT.

There are many counts of this clonotype. In DNA form, the CDR3 reads TGTGCCAGCAGTTTTAGGCAGGGGTCCTACACCTTC. Amino acid sequence: CASSFRQGSYTF. The rearrangement links TRBV28 to TRBJ1-2; a possible D gene is TRBD1 (6 bases). This CDR3 spans 12 amino acids. Trimming took off 3 bases at V and 10 bases at J, with 12 bases between the two ends. CDR1 MDHEN and CDR2 SYDVKM come from the germline V gene.

The chain recombines TRBV7-8 with TRBJ2-7; TRBD1 aligns across 9 bases. CDR3 length: 14 residues. V dropped 4 bases and J dropped 3; count of bases not matched to a gene: 4. From germline, CDR1 is SGHVS and CDR2 FQNEAQ. The CDR3 is CASSSGTGHYEQYF. The CDR3 coding sequence is TGTGCCAGCAGCTCCGGGACAGGGCACTACGAGCAGTACTTC.

The rearrangement links TRBV3-1 to TRBJ2-7, with TRBD1 matching 10 bases. With 4 bases clipped from V and 3 bases from J, the junction kept 6 bases outside the gene matches. The CDR3 has 15 amino acids. The V gene's germline CDR1 is LGHDT and CDR2 YNNKEL (reference sequence). CDR3 nucleotides: TGTGCCAGCAGCCTGCCGGGACAGGGGTTCTACGAGCAGTACTTC. It translates to CASSLPGQGFYEQYF.

This clonotype was detected ten times or more. The V call is TRBV29-1, the J call TRBJ2-2; weak D call: TRBD2 (5 bases). The germline gives CDR1 SQVTM, CDR2 ANQGSEA. The ends were cut back, 6 bases at V and 1 base at J, with 12 bases in the middle. CDR3 size: 14 residues. This CDR3 reads CSVAGVLNTGELFF. As DNA, the CDR3 is TGCAGCGTAGCCGGGGTGTTGAACACCGGGGAGCTGTTTTTT.

This clonotype came up a few times. This could be a read error, since a much larger clone is one nucleotide away. The chain carries TRBV4-3 and TRBJ2-7; TRBD1 aligns across 7 bases. This CDR3 spans 15 amino acids. V was pared by 3 bases and J by 5 bases, with 10 bases of the junction left unmatched. Germline V lookup: CDR1 LGHNA, CDR2 YSLEER. This CDR3 reads CASSHMGTAWDEQYF. The DNA for the CDR3 is TGCGCCAGCAGCCATATGGGGACAGCGTGGGACGAGCAGTACTTC.

The chain uses TRBV30 and TRBJ2-1; 9 bases agree with TRBD2. This CDR3 has 15 amino acids. Germline V gives CDR1 GTSNPN, CDR2 SVGIG (reference sequence). Trimming removed 5 bases from V and 0 bases from J; junction bases left unmatched: 5. Here the CDR3 reads CAWCTSGLSYNEQFF. CDR3 DNA: TGTGCCTGGTGTACTAGCGGGCTCTCCTACAATGAGCAGTTCTTC.

This clonotype was found a few times. The rearrangement links TRBV20-1 to TRBJ2-1, with D tentatively TRBD2 (5 bases). Per the germline V gene, CDR1 is DFQATT and CDR2 is SNEGSKA (reference sequence). V gave up 3 bases and J gave up 2 bases, with 11 bases separating them. The CDR3 contains 14 residues. CDR3 in DNA: TGCAGTGCTAGTCGGGTCGGGGCCTACAATGAGCAGTTCTTC. Its translation is CSASRVGAYNEQFF.

This clonotype was observed at least ten times. V gene TRBV18 combines with J gene TRBJ2-1; no reliable D call. This CDR3 comprises 13 residues. Germline CDR1 and CDR2: KGHSH and LQKENI. Trimming took 3 bases from V and 2 from J, leaving 5 bases between them. As DNA, the CDR3 is TGTGCCAGCTCACCGGTGGCCTACAATGAGCAGTTCTTC. This sequence encodes CASSPVAYNEQFF.

This clonotype has ten or more counts. The J gene is TRBJ2-3, the V gene TRBV11-2; 8 nucleotides match TRBD2. With V trimmed by 4 bases and J by 2 bases, 5 bases remained unmatched. This CDR3 is built from 15 residues. The germline CDR1 and CDR2 sequences are SGHAT and FQNNGV. The CDR3 loop reads CASSSVAGYTDTQYF. DNA for the CDR3: TGTGCCAGCAGCTCCGTAGCGGGATACACAGATACGCAGTATTTT.